A single T cell receptor beta chain is shown here with its context. Different DNA sequences within this sample yield the same CDR3. The junction had 2 bases not matched to a gene; V was cut back by 4 bases and J by 6 bases. Germline loops: CDR1 SGHTA, CDR2 FQGTGA. This CDR3 spans 12 amino acids. The data were taken from a study of blood T cell repertoires in COVID-19. This table comes from immunoSEQ multiplex PCR, and its TCRdb copy is limited to in-frame clones, with some not included. The data contain a few hundred thousand clones, 89% of them singletons. Sequencing was performed on peripheral blood. The rearrangement joins TRBV7-3 to TRBJ2-7, with 8 bases that match TRBD1. The clonotype originates from a man between 18 and 29 years old who had recovered from COVID-19. The CDR3 sequence is CASSSTGGEQYF. In DNA, the CDR3 is TGTGCCAGCAGCTCAACAGGGGGCGAGCAGTACTTC.